This T cell receptor beta chain comes out of a study of shared clonotypes between healthy human individuals. This CDR3 spans 12 amino acids. Germline assignment: CDR1 SNHLY and CDR2 FYNNEI. Trimming took off 6 bases at V and 4 bases at J, with 7 bases between the two ends. Clones were sequenced by immunoSEQ multiplex PCR, and TCRdb holds only the in-frame ones, with some missing. The sample consists of 2.3 million or so clones, 93% of them appearing once. This chain uses TRBV2 with TRBJ1-5; no clear D gene. The source material was naive CD4+ T cells from PBMCs. Sample subset: CD45RA+ positively selected. This TCR was recovered from a man in his late teens or twenties in good health. Some clones in this sample may be carry-over from other donors' samples. CDR3 loop: CASSDLNQPQHF. The CDR3 bases are TGTGCCAGCAGCGACCTAAATCAGCCCCAGCATTTT.